These T cell receptor beta chains were read from a single sample in a study of T cell changes during pregnancy in multiple sclerosis. Profiling relied on immunoSEQ multiplex PCR, and the TCRdb table lists in-frame clones only, not all of them. Altogether about 50,000 clones are present, around 94% being singletons, with the ten largest covering roughly 0.36%. The specimen comprised CD4+ T cells from peripheral blood mononuclear cells, sampled before pregnancy. The receptor source for this set is a female donor with multiple sclerosis, enrolled in a pregnancy study. Both conserved end residues are part of each CDR3. D genes are given only for firm matches. The listing skips clone size in some rows; elsewhere it reads once, few, many or a size class.

size: .
J: TRBJ1-1
V: TRBV30
length: 15
D: TRBD1
CDR3: CAWSEQTGRYTEAFF
DNA: TGTGCCTGGAGCGAACAGACAGGGAGGTACACTGAAGCTTTCTTT

size: .
J: TRBJ2-1
V: TRBV5-1
length: 18
D: TRBD2
CDR3: CASSYERGRSPFYNEQFF
DNA: TGCGCCAGCAGCTACGAGCGGGGCCGTTCCCCTTTTTACAATGAGCAGTTCTTC

size: .
J: TRBJ1-4
V: TRBV27
length: 12
D: .
CDR3: CASRDRREKLFF
DNA: TGTGCCAGCAGGGACAGAAGGGAAAAACTGTTTTTT

size: .
J: TRBJ1-3
V: TRBV9
length: 16
D: .
CDR3: CASSVATLEIGNTIYF
DNA: TGTGCCAGCAGCGTAGCCACGCTTGAGATTGGAAACACCATATATTTT

size: .
J: TRBJ2-5
V: TRBV5-1
length: 15
D: .
CDR3: CASSRKPGTQETQYF
DNA: TGCGCCAGCAGCCGCAAACCAGGAACACAAGAGACCCAGTACTTC

size: once
J: TRBJ2-7
V: TRBV5-6
length: 14
D: TRBD1
CDR3: CASSYRDRAYHPYF
DNA: TGTGCCAGCAGTTACCGGGACAGGGCGTACCATCCGTACTTC

size: .
J: TRBJ2-3
V: TRBV5-1
length: 20
D: TRBD2
CDR3: CASSSYLPGLAGASTDTQYF
DNA: TGCGCCAGCAGCTCTTACCTACCGGGACTAGCGGGAGCGAGCACAGATACGCAGTATTTT

size: once
J: TRBJ2-2
V: TRBV18
length: 13
D: .
CDR3: CASSPQNTGELFF
DNA: TGTGCCAGCTCACCTCAGAACACCGGGGAGCTGTTTTTT

size: .
J: TRBJ1-1
V: TRBV4-2
length: 13
D: TRBD1
CDR3: CGSADRENTEAFF
DNA: TGTGGCAGCGCCGACAGGGAGAACACTGAAGCTTTCTTT

size: .
J: TRBJ2-3
V: TRBV5-1
length: 15
D: TRBD2
CDR3: CASSLRGLAGDTQYF
DNA: TGCGCCAGCAGCCTACGGGGACTAGCGGGAGATACGCAGTATTTT

size: once
J: TRBJ1-1
V: TRBV6-6
length: 13
D: .
CDR3: CASTRVVNTEAFF
DNA: TGTGCCAGCACCAGGGTGGTGAACACTGAAGCTTTCTTT

size: .
J: TRBJ2-3
V: TRBV2
length: 17
D: TRBD2
CDR3: CASSETSGGLSTDTQYF
DNA: TGTGCCAGCAGTGAAACTAGCGGGGGATTGAGCACAGATACGCAGTATTTT

size: .
J: TRBJ1-2
V: TRBV11-2
length: 15
D: TRBD1
CDR3: CASSPQVAGGYGYTF
DNA: TGTGCCAGCAGCCCCCAGGTCGCAGGGGGCTATGGCTACACCTTC

size: .
J: TRBJ1-5
V: TRBV6-6
length: 15
D: TRBD1
CDR3: CASSRGTDSNQPQHF
DNA: TGTGCCAGCAGCAGAGGGACAGATAGCAATCAGCCCCAGCATTTT

size: once
J: TRBJ2-3
V: TRBV27
length: 14
D: TRBD2
CDR3: CASSETSGRGSQYF
DNA: TGTGCCAGCAGCGAGACTAGCGGGAGAGGTTCGCAGTATTTT

size: .
J: TRBJ1-5
V: TRBV6-6
length: 15
D: .
CDR3: CASSLEAGRHQPQHF
DNA: TGTGCCAGCAGCCTTGAGGCGGGTCGACATCAGCCCCAGCATTTT

size: .
J: TRBJ2-7
V: TRBV5-1
length: 11
D: .
CDR3: CASSSQDEQYF
DNA: TGCGCCAGCAGCTCCCAGGACGAGCAGTACTTC

size: .
J: TRBJ2-5
V: TRBV5-1
length: 14
D: .
CDR3: CASSSDGALGTQYF
DNA: TGCGCCAGCAGCTCGGATGGGGCCCTCGGGACCCAGTACTTC

size: .
J: TRBJ2-2
V: TRBV6-1
length: 13
D: .
CDR3: CAVERGNTGELFF
DNA: TGTGCCGTAGAAAGGGGGAACACCGGGGAGCTGTTTTTT

size: once
J: TRBJ2-3
V: TRBV30
length: 17
D: TRBD2
CDR3: CAWSVSGLASFTDTQYF
DNA: TGTGCCTGGAGTGTTTCCGGACTAGCGAGTTTCACAGATACGCAGTATTTT

size: .
J: TRBJ2-1
V: TRBV18
length: 15
D: .
CDR3: CASSLDKRTYNEQFF
DNA: TGTGCCAGCTCCCTGGACAAGAGGACCTACAATGAGCAGTTCTTC

size: .
J: TRBJ2-7
V: TRBV15
length: 16
D: TRBD2
CDR3: CATSRATSGPTSEQYF
DNA: TGTGCCACCAGCAGAGCCACTAGCGGGCCTACTAGCGAGCAGTACTTC

size: .
J: TRBJ2-1
V: TRBV7-8
length: 15
D: TRBD2
CDR3: CASSYSGMGHNEQFF
DNA: TGTGCCAGCAGCTACAGCGGGATGGGCCACAATGAGCAGTTCTTC

size: .
J: TRBJ2-3
V: TRBV4-1
length: 16
D: TRBD2
CDR3: CASSLTGTSGTDTQYF
DNA: TGCGCCAGCAGCCTTACCGGGACTAGCGGCACAGATACGCAGTATTTT